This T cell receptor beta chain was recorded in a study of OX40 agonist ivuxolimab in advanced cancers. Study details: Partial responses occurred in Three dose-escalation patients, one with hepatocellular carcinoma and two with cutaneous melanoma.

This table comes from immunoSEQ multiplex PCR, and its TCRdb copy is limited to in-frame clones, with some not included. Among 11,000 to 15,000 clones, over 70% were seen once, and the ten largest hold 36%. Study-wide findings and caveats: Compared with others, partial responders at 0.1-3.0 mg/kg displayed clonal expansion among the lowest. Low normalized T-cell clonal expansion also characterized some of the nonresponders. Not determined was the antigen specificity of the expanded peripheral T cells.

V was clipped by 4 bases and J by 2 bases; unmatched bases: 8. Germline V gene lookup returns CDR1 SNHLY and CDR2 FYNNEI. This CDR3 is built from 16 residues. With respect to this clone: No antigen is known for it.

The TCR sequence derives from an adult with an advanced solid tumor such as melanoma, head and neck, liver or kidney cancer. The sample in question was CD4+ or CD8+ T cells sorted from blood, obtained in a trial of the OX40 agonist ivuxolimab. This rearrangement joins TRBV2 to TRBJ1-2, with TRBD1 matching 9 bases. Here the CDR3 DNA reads TGTGCCAGCAGTGCAACCCGGACAGGGGCAAACTATGGCTACACCTTC. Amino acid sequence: CASSATRTGANYGYTF.